These 15 T cell receptor beta chains came from one sample sequenced in a study of CD8+ T cells in alopecia areata. cDNA reverse transcribed from extracted RNA served as the sequencing template. Only in-frame clones appear in the TCRdb table, and some are missing; sequencing was by immunoSEQ multiplex PCR. This sample has about 91,000 clones, with 35% to 50% found just once. The sequenced material came from CD4+ T cells sorted from blood. All receptors come from a human donor with alopecia areata.

V usage is TRBV29-1 and J usage is TRBJ1-1; D is ambiguous. Germline loops: CDR1 SQVTM, CDR2 ANQGSEA. V was pared by 5 bases and J by 0 bases, with 10 bases between. The CDR3 has 13 residues. The CDR3 DNA sequence: TGCAGCGTTAAAACTACACTGAACACTGAAGCTTTCTTT. The encoded protein is CSVKTTLNTEAFF.

This chain joins TRBV28 and TRBJ2-7, with 8 bases identical to TRBD2. With 5 bases clipped from V and 4 bases from J, the junction kept 16 bases outside the gene matches. Germline V gene data show CDR1 as MDHEN and CDR2 as SYDVKM. The CDR3 loop spans 17 amino acids. The CDR3 coding sequence is TGTGCCAGCAGTGGGATCGGCGGGGGGACCCACCTATACGAGCAGTACTTC. Translation: CASSGIGGGTHLYEQYF.

This chain connects TRBV29-1 to TRBJ2-1; D uncertain. Deletions cut 3 bases from V and 7 bases from J, with 10 bases between. The CDR3 contains 12 residues. In germline, CDR1 is SQVTM, CDR2 ANQGSEA. CDR3 region: CSVDPTVNEQFF. The CDR3 region has the DNA TGCAGCGTTGACCCCACGGTTAATGAGCAGTTCTTC.

The table lists this clone with a few counts. Other DNA sequences in the same sample also yield this CDR3. The genes are TRBV29-1 and TRBJ2-5, with 9 positions matching TRBD1. Germline lookup yields CDR1 SQVTM and CDR2 ANQGSEA. There are 13 residues in the CDR3. The V and J ends lost 6 bases and 3 bases, in that order; junction bases with no gene match: 5. This chain's CDR3 is CSVSTGGEETQYF. The CDR3 nucleotides read TGCAGCGTATCGACAGGGGGGGAAGAGACCCAGTACTTC.

J is TRBJ2-2 and V is TRBV28, with D possibly matching TRBD2 (5 bases). Germline V gives CDR1 MDHEN, CDR2 SYDVKM. This CDR3 comprises 13 residues. The V end was cut by 6 bases, the J end by 4 bases, with 9 bases between. The CDR3 region has the DNA TGTGCCAGCAGCCCTGCGGGCACCGGGGAGCTGTTTTTT. Protein product: CASSPAGTGELFF.

DNA for the CDR3: TGCAGCGTGGACACTCTACGGGCTAACTATGGCTACACCTTC. As protein: CSVDTLRANYGYTF. The chain joins TRBV29-1 to TRBJ1-2, with D tentatively TRBD1 (5 bases). Per germline, CDR1 SQVTM and CDR2 ANQGSEA. This CDR3 has 14 amino acids. Trimming took 6 bases from V and 0 from J, leaving 14 bases between them.

This clone was counted many times. The V and J genes are TRBV14 and TRBJ2-7; 7 positions match TRBD1. The CDR3 is 14 amino acids. V lost 2 bases, J lost 4 bases, and 5 bases stayed unmatched. Germline V CDR1 and CDR2: SGHDN, FVKESK. The CDR3 spells CASSQTQGKYEQYF. In DNA, the CDR3 is TGTGCCAGCAGCCAAACACAGGGGAAATACGAGCAGTACTTC.

This chain connects TRBV29-1 to TRBJ1-1; D call uncertain. The CDR3 is 12 residues long. V was cut by 5 bases and J by 0 bases, with 7 bases left in between. Per germline, CDR1 SQVTM and CDR2 ANQGSEA. The CDR3: CSVSPVNTEAFF. The CDR3 DNA reads as TGCAGCGTTTCGCCAGTGAACACTGAAGCTTTCTTT.

A few counts support this clone. The chain joins TRBV29-1 to TRBJ2-3, with TRBD2 identical over 15 bases. V gave up 1 base and J gave up 7 bases; unmatched junction bases: 3. The CDR3 spans 15 residues. CDR1 is SQVTM, CDR2 ANQGSEA, per germline. This CDR3 reads CSVEAGTSGGNTQYF. The CDR3 DNA sequence: TGCAGCGTTGAAGCCGGGACTAGCGGGGGGAATACGCAGTATTTT.

The chain recombines TRBV7-8 with TRBJ1-4; a weak D match, TRBD1 (6 bases). This CDR3 has 13 residues. V shed 5 bases and J shed 4 bases, with 8 bases lying between them. Germline lookup yields CDR1 SGHVS and CDR2 FQNEAQ. The DNA of the CDR3 is TGTGCCAGCAGCGGACAGATTAATGAAAAACTGTTTTTT. Translated: CASSGQINEKLFF.

This clone was seen more than once but under ten times. This chain joins TRBV28 and TRBJ2-7; 11 nucleotides match TRBD2. Germline V gives CDR1 MDHEN, CDR2 SYDVKM. J gave up 2 bases and V 3 bases, and 0 bases lay outside the gene matches. This CDR3 has 14 amino acids. The CDR3 reads CASSLGLAAYEQYF. The CDR3 DNA follows: TGTGCCAGCAGTTTGGGACTAGCGGCCTACGAGCAGTACTTC.

With regard to this clone: Other DNA sequences within the sample encode an identical CDR3. J is TRBJ2-7 and V is TRBV5-1; the D is unclear. The CDR3 totals 12 residues. Trimming pared 0 bases from V and 5 bases from J, leaving 6 bases between. Germline lookup yields CDR1 SGHRS and CDR2 YFSETQ. CDR3 DNA: TGCGCCAGCAGCTTGGAGGGCGACGAGCAGTACTTC. The encoded protein is CASSLEGDEQYF.

This clone was counted only a few times. This chain connects TRBV28 to TRBJ1-6; D unresolved. CDR1 is MDHEN, CDR2 SYDVKM, per germline. V gave up 8 bases and J gave up 7 bases, with 9 bases separating them. The CDR3 runs to 12 residues. The CDR3 bases are TGTGCCAGCGGAATGGGCAATTCACCCCTCCACTTT. Protein: CASGMGNSPLHF.

This clone turned up a few times. The chain uses TRBV29-1 and TRBJ1-1; no firm D call. The CDR3 spans 12 residues. CDR1 and CDR2 from the germline V gene are SQVTM and ANQGSEA. DNA of the CDR3: TGCTGGGCGCGGTCCCCCAACACTGAAGCTTTCTTT. It is translated as CWARSPNTEAFF.

The table lists this clone with a few counts. J is TRBJ1-1 and V is TRBV29-1; D ambiguous. CDR3 size: 13 residues. V gave up 5 bases and J gave up 5 bases, with 15 bases separating them. Germline V lookup: CDR1 SQVTM, CDR2 ANQGSEA. The chain's CDR3 is CSVSDTYVTEAFF. The CDR3 DNA is TGCAGCGTTTCCGACACCTATGTTACTGAAGCTTTCTTT.